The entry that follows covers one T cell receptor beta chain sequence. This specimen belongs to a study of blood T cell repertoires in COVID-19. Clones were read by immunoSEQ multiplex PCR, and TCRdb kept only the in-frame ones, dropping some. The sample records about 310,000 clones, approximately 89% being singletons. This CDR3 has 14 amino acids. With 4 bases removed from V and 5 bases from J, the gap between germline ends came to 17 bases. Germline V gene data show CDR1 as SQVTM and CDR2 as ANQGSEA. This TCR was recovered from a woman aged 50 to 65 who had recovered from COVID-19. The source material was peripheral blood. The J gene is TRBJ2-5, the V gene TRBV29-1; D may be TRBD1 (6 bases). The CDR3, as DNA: TGCAGCGTTGGGAATACAGGGATCGGCGAGACCCAGTACTTC. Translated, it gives CSVGNTGIGETQYF. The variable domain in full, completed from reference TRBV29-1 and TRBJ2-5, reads SAVISQKPSRDICQRGTSLTIQCQVDSQVTMMFWYRQQPGQSLTLIATANQGSEATYESGFVIDKFPISRPNLTFSTLTVSNMSPEDSSIYLCSVGNTGIGETQYFGPGTRLLVL.